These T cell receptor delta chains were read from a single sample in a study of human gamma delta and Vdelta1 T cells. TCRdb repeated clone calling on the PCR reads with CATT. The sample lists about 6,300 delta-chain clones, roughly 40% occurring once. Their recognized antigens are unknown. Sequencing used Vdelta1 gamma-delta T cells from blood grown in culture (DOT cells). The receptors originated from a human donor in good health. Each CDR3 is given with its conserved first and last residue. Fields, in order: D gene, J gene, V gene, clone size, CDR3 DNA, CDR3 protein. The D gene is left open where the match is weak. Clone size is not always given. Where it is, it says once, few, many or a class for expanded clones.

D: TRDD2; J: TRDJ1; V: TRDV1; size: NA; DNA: TGTGCTCTTGGGGAATTCTCCTTCCTACAGAAGGGCTGGGATAAACTCATCTTT; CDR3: CALGEFSFLQKGWDKLIF
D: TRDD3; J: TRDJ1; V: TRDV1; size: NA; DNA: TGTGCTCTTGGGGAACGGGCTTCCTCGTACTGGGGGATAGGGATCACCGATAAACTCATCTTT; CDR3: CALGERASSYWGIGITDKLIF
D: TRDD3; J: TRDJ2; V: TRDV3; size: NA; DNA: TGTGCCTTTAGCGGCCACCTACGGTACTGGGGGATCAAATTTTTGACAGCACAACTCTTCTTT; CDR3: CAFSGHLRYWGIKFLTAQLFF
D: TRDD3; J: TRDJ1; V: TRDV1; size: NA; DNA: TGTGCTCTTGCGAGAAATGGTACTGGGGGATTTAGAACCGATAAACTCATCTTT; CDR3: CALARNGTGGFRTDKLIF
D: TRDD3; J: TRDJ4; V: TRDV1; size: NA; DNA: TGTGCTCTTGGGGAATGCGTGCCGGCGCAGACTAGCCCCGGGGATACGCGGGAACCCCTGATCTTT; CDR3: CALGECVPAQTSPGDTREPLIF
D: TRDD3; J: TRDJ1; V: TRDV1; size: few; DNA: TGTGCTCTTGGGGACATGGGCCTGGGCTGGGGGATTACCTCTACCGATAAACTCATCTTT; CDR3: CALGDMGLGWGITSTDKLIF
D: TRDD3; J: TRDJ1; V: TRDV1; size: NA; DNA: TGTGCTCTTGGGGAACGCAGTAGGCCTTCCCCAATACTGGGGGATACCTCCAAAGGGAATACCGATAAACTCATCTTT; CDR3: CALGERSRPSPILGDTSKGNTDKLIF
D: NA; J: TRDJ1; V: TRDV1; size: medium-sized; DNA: TGTGCTCTTGGGGCAGCCCCCCCGGACACCGATAAACTCATCTTT; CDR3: CALGAAPPDTDKLIF
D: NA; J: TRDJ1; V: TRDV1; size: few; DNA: TGTGCTCTTGGGGGCCCAGCCTCCCCCGTCTGGTGGGGATCGTACACCGATAAACTCATCTTT; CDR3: CALGGPASPVWWGSYTDKLIF
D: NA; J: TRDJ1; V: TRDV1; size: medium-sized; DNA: TGTGCTCTTGGGGCCCGAGGTACCCGCTCCATAACCACCGGTAAACTCATCTTT; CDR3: CALGARGTRSITTGKLIF
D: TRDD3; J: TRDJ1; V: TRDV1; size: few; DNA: TGTGCTCTTGGGGAACTAGCCTGGGGGATATACACCGATAAACTCATCTTT; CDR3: CALGELAWGIYTDKLIF
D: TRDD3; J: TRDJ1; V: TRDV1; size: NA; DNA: TGTGCTCTTGGGGAACGGGGGTCTCTTAGCGTATACTGGGGGATACGCGGGAAACTCATCTTT; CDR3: CALGERGSLSVYWGIRGKLIF
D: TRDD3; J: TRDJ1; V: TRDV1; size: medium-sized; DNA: TGTGCTCTTGGGGAACTTACCCTTCCTACGTATCTGGGGGATACAACCGATAAACTCATCTTT; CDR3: CALGELTLPTYLGDTTDKLIF
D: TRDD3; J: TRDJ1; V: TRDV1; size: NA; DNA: TGTGCTCTTGGGGCACCCTACCTTCCTTTGGTGGGGGATACGCGGGTGGGCGATAAACTCATCTTT; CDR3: CALGAPYLPLVGDTRVGDKLIF
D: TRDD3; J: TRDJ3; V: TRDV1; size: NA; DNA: TGTGCTCTTGGGGAACTTTGGGGATACGTATCCTGGGACACCCGACAGATGTTTTTC; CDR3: CALGELWGYVSWDTRQMFF
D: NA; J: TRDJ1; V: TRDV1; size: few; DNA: TGTGCTCTTGGGGAACTAGGGCCTGGTACTGGACAGTACACCGATAAACTCATCTTT; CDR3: CALGELGPGTGQYTDKLIF
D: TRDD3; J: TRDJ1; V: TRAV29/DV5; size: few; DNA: TGTGCAGCAGTACTATCTTCCTGGGCTGGGGGATACCCCACCTTGGACACCGATAAACTCATCTTT; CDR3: CAAVLSSWAGGYPTLDTDKLIF
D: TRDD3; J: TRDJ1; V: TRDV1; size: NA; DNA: TGTGCTCTTGGGGAAGGATTGTCCAACCGCGGGGATACGGTCGGGCTCATCTTT; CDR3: CALGEGLSNRGDTVGLIF